Below, one TCR beta chain is given with its context. Its target is unknown. The sample is drawn from a study of Tregs in tolerant kidney transplant recipients. Whole-study findings and limits: Antigen-driven expansion was suggested because donor-specific Tregs expanded more than all Tregs in tolerant patients. For some patients, primers changed over time, blocking nucleotide-level comparison.

Related graft donors supplied nonmyeloablative bone marrow transplants, and mixed chimerism was transient. Thawed PBMCs were FACS-sorted into unstimulated CD4+CD25+CD127- regulatory T cells, CD4+CD25- non-regulatory cells, CD4 and CD8 cells. TCRdb's copy holds only in-frame clones and misses some; the assay was immunoSEQ multiplex PCR. This specimen shows about 23,000 clones; the ten leading clones hold over 4%. Specimen: CD4+ T cells from blood (PBMCs), collected 6 months after the transplant. This TCR was sampled from a human patient who received a combined kidney and bone marrow transplant. Some of the T cells might come from the graft donor.

The CDR3 sequence is CASSLGHDRRAFAYEQYF. Incomplete CDR3 DNA: TGTGCCAGCAGCTTAGGTCATGACAGGAGAGCCTTTGCCTACGAG. This chain joins TRBV7-8 and TRBJ2-7; weak D call: TRBD1 (6 bases). Coverage ceases 3 residues before the CDR3 finishes, and the germline J gene fills in the end. V was cut by 1 base and J by 2 bases, with 21 bases left in between. The CDR3 runs to 18 residues. Germline CDR1 and CDR2: SGHVS and FQNEAQ.